This TCR beta chain emerged from a study of early T cells in non-severe SARS-CoV-2 infection. Study as a whole: Sequencing input comprised bulk RNA from unsorted whole blood; chain pairing was not available.

The CDR3 has 13 residues. V lost 7 bases and J 0 bases, leaving 7 bases between the germline ends. Looked up from germline, CDR1 is MDHEN and CDR2 is SYDVKM. Points from the study as a whole: CD4 and private specificities were missed by VDJdb matching, which favored anti-spike CD8 responses.

Individual cDNA molecules received unique molecular identifiers. A single record per CDR3 protein comes from TCRdb applying MiXCR to the 5' RACE reads. The sample yields tens of thousands of distinct CDR3 sequences, about 12% seen once. This clonotype was counted ten times or more. The antigen is not known. This TCR came from an adult who was a healthcare worker with PCR-confirmed SARS-CoV-2 infection or an uninfected control (not recorded which). Sequenced: whole blood. The chain links TRBV28 to TRBJ2-1; no clear D. The CDR3 loop is CASNRNSYNEQFF. CDR3 nucleotide sequence: TGTGCCAGCAATCGGAACTCCTACAATGAGCAGTTCTTC.